Following are 19 T cell receptor beta chains from one sample sequenced in a study of T cell repertoires in cytomegalovirus infection. No antigen has been identified for these receptors. TCRdb analysed the reads with MiXCR anew, one entry per CDR3 protein. Among 450,000 to 650,000 distinct CDR3 sequences, just under 40% were seen once, and the ten largest hold around 46%. The sample here was cultured PBMCs, taken from culture after CMV antigen stimulation. The receptor source for this set is a human donor in good health (CMV status not recorded). Some clones in this sample may be carry-over from other donors' samples.

The chain joins TRBV20-1 to TRBJ2-2; maybe TRBD1 (6 bases). The CDR3 covers 14 residues. V was clipped by 3 bases and J by 4 bases, with 12 bases between them. From germline, CDR1 is DFQATT and CDR2 SNEGSKA (reference sequence). CDR3 bases: TGCAGTGCTAGGTCCAGGGGAACCACCGGGGAGCTGTTTTTT. As protein: CSARSRGTTGELFF.

This chain links TRBV6-1 with TRBJ2-1, with D unclear. Trimming removed 6 bases at V and 3 bases at J, with 18 bases between. The CDR3 sequence is 16 residues long. The germline CDR1 and CDR2 sequences are MNHNS and SASEGT. CDR3 in DNA: TGTGCCAGCAGCCGTTACATAGCAGATGTCTACAATGAGCAGTTCTTC. Protein: CASSRYIADVYNEQFF.

About this clonotype itself: The junction differs from germline at one of its ends, possibly a read error. The rearrangement links TRBV4-1 to TRBJ1-4; a possible D gene is TRBD1 (5 bases). This CDR3 spans 15 amino acids. The germline V gene has CDR1 MGHRA and CDR2 YSYEKL. The CDR3 DNA is TGCGCCAGCAGCCATTCAGGGACGGCTAACGAAAAACTGTTTTTT. Its translation is CASSHSGTANEKLFF.

The chain links TRBV7-2 to TRBJ1-1; D is perhaps TRBD1 (6 bases). Germline CDR1 reads SGHTA; CDR2 reads FQGNSA. The V and J ends lost 1 base and 4 bases respectively, with 13 bases between them. There are 15 residues in the CDR3. CDR3 protein: CASSLGPGDGTEAFF. The CDR3 bases are TGTGCCAGCAGCTTAGGCCCAGGGGATGGCACTGAAGCTTTCTTT.

The chain links TRBV6-5 to TRBJ1-1, with D tentatively TRBD1 (6 bases). V was pared by 7 bases and J by 3 bases, with 15 bases between. Germline V CDR1 and CDR2: MNHEY, SVGAGI. The CDR3 has 14 residues. The CDR3, as DNA: TGTGCCAGCAACTACCTCCAGGGGCACACTGAAGCTTTCTTT. It is translated as CASNYLQGHTEAFF.

CDR3 DNA: TGTGCCATCAGTTTAGGCCAGGGGGAAAAACTGTTTTTT. Protein sequence: CAISLGQGEKLFF. V gene TRBV10-3 combines with J gene TRBJ1-4, with a tentative D call TRBD1 (6 bases). Per the germline V gene, CDR1 is ENHRY and CDR2 is SYGVKD. The CDR3 extends over 13 amino acids. V dropped 5 bases and J dropped 8 bases, with 12 bases sitting between them.

CDR3 amino acids: CASSVEDVPGNTIYF. CDR3 coding DNA: TGTGCCAGCAGCGTAGAGGACGTGCCTGGAAACACCATATATTTT. This rearrangement joins TRBV9 to TRBJ1-3; D is unclear. In germline, CDR1 is SGDLS, CDR2 YYNGEE. The CDR3 contains 15 residues. The V gene lost 0 bases and the J gene lost 2 bases, with 9 bases spanning the gap. Together with reference TRBV9 and TRBJ1-3, the CDR3 gives the full variable domain: DSGVTQTPKHLITATGQRVTLRCSPRSGDLSVYWYQQSLDQGLQFLIQYYNGEERAKGNILERFSAQQFPDLHSELNLSSLELGDSALYFCASSVEDVPGNTIYFGEGSWLTVV.

This chain connects TRBV7-2 to TRBJ2-6, with unresolved D. The germline V gene encodes CDR1 SGHTA and CDR2 FQGNSA. The CDR3 runs 15 residues. The germline V and J ends were trimmed by 5 bases and 0 bases, with 8 bases remaining between them. Here the CDR3 reads CASSPRRSGANVLTF. The DNA for the CDR3 is TGTGCCAGCAGCCCCCGCCGCTCTGGGGCCAACGTCCTGACTTTC.

A few counts support this clonotype. The chain recombines TRBV7-8 with TRBJ1-6; D gene uncertain. This CDR3 contains 12 residues. Germline CDR1 and CDR2: SGHVS and FQNEAQ. V gave up 3 bases and J gave up 10 bases, with 7 bases separating them. DNA for the CDR3: TGTGCCAGCAGCTTCCCCAGGTCACCCCTCCACTTT. Translation: CASSFPRSPLHF.

The chain has TRBV11-1 and TRBJ2-2; D gene unclear. The ends were cut back, 5 bases at V and 4 bases at J, with 17 bases in the middle. CDR1 is SGHAT and CDR2 is FQDESV in the germline V gene (reference sequence). This CDR3 contains 16 residues. CDR3 protein: CASSQRVGRGTGELFF. The DNA of the CDR3 is TGTGCCAGCAGCCAAAGGGTAGGAAGAGGCACCGGGGAGCTGTTTTTT. Using reference TRBV11-1 and TRBJ2-2 for the parts outside the CDR3, the full variable domain is EAEVAQSPRYKITEKSQAVAFWCDPISGHATLYWYRQILGQGPELLVQFQDESVVDDSQLPKDRFSAERLKGVDSTLKIQPAELGDSAMYLCASSQRVGRGTGELFFGEGSRLTVL.

This clonotype was recorded only once. With a much larger clone just one base away, this may be a read error. The genes are TRBV7-2 and TRBJ2-7; 7 bases fit TRBD2. CDR3 length: 16 amino acids. V dropped 1 base and J dropped 3; count of bases not matched to a gene: 9. Germline V gene lookup returns CDR1 SGHTA and CDR2 FQGNSA. The chain's CDR3 is CASSLGGGFGFYEQYF. The CDR3 DNA reads TGTGCCAGCAGCTTAGGGGGGGGGTTTGGGTTCTACGAGCAGTACTTC. Full variable domain (rest looked up from reference TRBV7-2 and TRBJ2-7): GAGVSQSPSNKVTEKGKDVELRCDPISGHTALYWYRQSLGQGLEFLIYFQGNSAPDKSGLPSDRFSAERTGGSVSTLTIQRTQQEDSAVYLCASSLGGGFGFYEQYFGPGTRLTVT.

This clonotype has a handful of counts. The chain employs TRBV7-2 and TRBJ1-2, with 9 bases matching TRBD1. In germline, CDR1 is SGHTA, CDR2 FQGNSA. Unmatched junction bases numbered 6, after V lost 6 bases and J lost 1 base. There are 15 residues in the CDR3. The CDR3 here is CASSLGQGLNYGYTF. CDR3 coding DNA: TGTGCCAGCAGTTTGGGACAGGGCCTTAACTATGGCTACACCTTC. Full variable domain (remainder filled in from reference TRBV7-2 and TRBJ1-2): GAGVSQSPSNKVTEKGKDVELRCDPISGHTALYWYRQSLGQGLEFLIYFQGNSAPDKSGLPSDRFSAERTGGSVSTLTIQRTQQEDSAVYLCASSLGQGLNYGYTFGSGTRLTVV.

There are a few counts of this clonotype. V is TRBV6-1 and J is TRBJ2-1; no reliable D call. The germline CDR1 and CDR2 sequences are MNHNS and SASEGT. This CDR3 region has 15 residues. The V and J ends lost 6 bases and 8 bases respectively, with 20 bases between them. The CDR3 coding sequence is TGTGCCAGCAGCGAGGAGTACCTCCTTGGCGATGAGCAGTTCTTC. Protein sequence: CASSEEYLLGDEQFF.

At least ten counts were recorded for this clonotype. The chain carries TRBV7-2 and TRBJ1-6, with 8 nucleotides matching TRBD1. The CDR3 loop spans 16 amino acids. V lost 1 base, J lost 7 bases, and 6 bases stayed unmatched. Germline V gene lookup returns CDR1 SGHTA and CDR2 FQGNSA. CDR3 residues: CASSLGGDRLNSPLHF. The CDR3 DNA follows: TGTGCCAGCAGCTTAGGGGGGGACAGGCTAAATTCACCCCTCCACTTT.

The rearrangement joins TRBV7-6 to TRBJ1-6; D uncertain. CDR1 SGHVS and CDR2 FNYEAQ come from the germline V gene. There are 14 residues in the CDR3. V was clipped by 2 bases and J by 5 bases, with 7 bases between them. This CDR3 is CASSLSTDNSPLHF. Here the CDR3 DNA reads TGTGCCAGCAGCTTATCCACGGATAATTCACCCCTCCACTTT. The complete variable domain, with remaining parts taken from reference TRBV7-6 and TRBJ1-6, reads GAGVSQSPRYKVTKRGQDVALRCDPISGHVSLYWYRQALGQGPEFLTYFNYEAQQDKSGLPNDRFSAERPEGSISTLTIQRTEQRDSAMYRCASSLSTDNSPLHFGNGTRLTVT.

This clonotype was counted between two and nine times. The chain joins TRBV7-2 to TRBJ2-3, with a weak D call TRBD2 (7 bases). This CDR3 spans 17 amino acids. From germline, CDR1 is SGHTA and CDR2 FQGNSA. V lost 1 base and J lost 2, with 16 bases in between. CDR3 residues: CASSLVWAGANTDTQYF. For the CDR3, the DNA is TGTGCCAGCAGCTTAGTCTGGGCGGGGGCGAACACAGATACGCAGTATTTT.

This clonotype has a handful of counts. The chain links TRBV6-6 to TRBJ1-2; tentatively, D is TRBD1 (6 bases). Trimming removed 0 bases from V and 6 bases from J, with 11 bases in between. Germline V gene data show CDR1 as MNHNY and CDR2 as SVGAGI (reference sequence). This CDR3 contains 14 residues. The CDR3 sequence: CASSYSQGGDGYTF. For the CDR3, the DNA is TGTGCCAGCAGTTACTCACAGGGCGGCGATGGCTACACCTTC.

This chain links TRBV7-8 with TRBJ2-1; D possibly corresponds to TRBD2 (7 bases). Trimming removed 4 bases from V and 9 bases from J, with 22 bases in between. This CDR3 has 16 amino acids. Germline assignment: CDR1 SGHVS and CDR2 FQNEAQ. CDR3 sequence reads: CASSSRGGGGWGEQFF. CDR3 sequence (DNA): TGTGCCAGCAGCTCCAGGGGAGGGGGGGGGTGGGGTGAGCAGTTCTTC.

This clonotype was observed at least ten times. The chain recombines TRBV7-8 with TRBJ1-1; TRBD1 is a possible D gene (5 bases). The V end lost 3 bases, the J end lost 4 bases, and 12 bases lay between the germline ends. Germline CDR1 is SGHVS and CDR2 is FQNEAQ. The CDR3 covers 14 residues. DNA for the CDR3: TGTGCCAGCAGCTTTGGGCAGGGCCCCACTGAAGCTTTCTTT. Translated: CASSFGQGPTEAFF.